A selection of T cell receptor beta chains follows, all from one sample in a study of blood T cells in healthy people across ages. TCRdb called the 5' RACE reads again in MiXCR, with one record for every CDR3 protein. The sample lists around 500,000 distinct CDR3 sequences; under 55% were seen once. The sample comprised blood. The receptor source for this set is a man at least 80 years old in good health. Both conserved end residues are part of each CDR3.

>TRBV18|NA
CASSLTRGKGVETQYF
>TRBV27|TRBJ2-7
CASSSSGTGEPYEQYF
>TRBV20-1|TRBJ1-1
CSARAGGVTGTEAFF
>TRBV20-1|TRBJ2-5
CSAYRDRETQYF
>TRBV7-9|TRBJ2-5
CASSSTPYTQYF
>TRBV5-1|TRBJ2-5
CASSLVNAEDETQYF
>TRBV6-1|TRBJ2-1
CASRGSQWGNEQFF
>TRBV20-1|TRBJ1-5
CSAGLDSNQPQHF
>TRBV15|TRBJ1-6
CATSLGPSSPLHF
>TRBV7-6|TRBJ2-7
CASSSSLLGVGEQYF
>TRBV6-2/TRBV6-3|TRBJ1-1
CASKGLGNTEAFF
>TRBV29-1|TRBJ1-2
CSVARGAYGYTF
>TRBV7-2|NA
CASSFVGDTQGTETQYF
>TRBV29-1|TRBJ2-3
CSSLTDTQYF
>TRBV6-6|TRBJ2-7
CASRVTGLARTFEQYF
>TRBV5-1|TRBJ2-1
CASSLGQGTYNEQFF
>TRBV2|TRBJ2-3
CASRQLLAGGGDTQYF
>TRBV6-9|TRBJ2-7
CASQSAYYEQYF
>TRBV5-1|TRBJ2-1
CASSFQSGRDEQFF
>TRBV20-1|TRBJ1-2
CNARGTGGGYGYTF
>TRBV20-1|TRBJ1-2
CSARPTAKDYGYTF
>TRBV12-3/TRBV12-4|TRBJ1-5
CASSFSGQGNQPQHF
>TRBV20-1|TRBJ2-1
CSALRAEGSHNEQFF
>TRBV6-6|TRBJ2-2
CASSYEGWTGELFF
>TRBV5-5|TRBJ2-1
CASSTVNEQFF
>TRBV20-1|TRBJ2-3
CSARGDGTDTQYF
>TRBV24-1|TRBJ2-1
CATSDHDSSYNEQFF
>TRBV6-5|NA
CASSLAARSYNEQYF
>TRBV20-1|TRBJ1-2
CSARDLRGADGYTF
>TRBV6-6|TRBJ2-3
CASSYTSAGGDTQYF
>TRBV10-3|TRBJ1-2
CAISRRDGDGYTF
>TRBV6-6|TRBJ1-1
CASSYSAQGTEAFF
>TRBV20-1|TRBJ1-2
CSAGRVSDRFSTF
>TRBV5-1|TRBJ2-7
CASSLGPQSDEQYF
>TRBV11-2|TRBJ2-1
CASSRWAGGRFDNEQFF
>TRBV6-6|TRBJ1-1
CASSDEAGTEAFF
>TRBV20-1|TRBJ1-5
CSASVNRDSNQPQHF
>TRBV2|TRBJ2-1
CASRTDYLSYNEQFF
>TRBV29-1|TRBJ2-3
CSVEGPGLAIQYF
>TRBV5-1|TRBJ1-1
CASSRGETGPNTEAFF
>TRBV15|TRBJ2-7
CATSRATDAEQYF
>TRBV20-1|TRBJ1-1
CSATDKGQMNTEAFF
>TRBV3-1|TRBJ2-1
CASSQDRAGVFEQFF
>TRBV9|TRBJ2-7
CASSVAGDLTYEQYF
>TRBV6-2/TRBV6-3|TRBJ2-7
CASSYSTRTSGSEQYF
>TRBV6-1|TRBJ2-4
CANSLGTGHSYGQYF
>TRBV6-5|TRBJ2-1
CASSFNNEQFF
>TRBV9|TRBJ1-5
CASSVGESGQPQHF
>TRBV4-1|TRBJ1-5
CASSQEMGQPQHF
>TRBV6-2/TRBV6-3|TRBJ2-1
CASSRGQGPRNEQFF
>TRBV6-5|TRBJ2-1
CASSYGPAGLNEQFF
>TRBV6-2/TRBV6-3|TRBJ2-7
CASSYLGLAESSYEQYF
>TRBV7-9|TRBJ2-7
CASSLGDSFAYF
>TRBV7-3|TRBJ2-1
CASSLNPGGSYNEQFF